Below, 10 T cell receptor beta chains from the same sample are listed, as sequenced in a study of beta chain features in type 1 diabetes. Study results and limitations: Type 1 diabetes patients showed a moderate but significant shortening of TCRB CDR3s in all four CD4+ subsets.

cDNA synthesis used the whole RNA isolate, giving expressed TCRB sequences. Measured with immunoSEQ multiplex PCR; TCRdb has only the in-frame clones, and not every one. The table has around 240,000 clones, more than 15% seen once. No antigen has been assigned to these receptors. The specimen sequenced was naive CD4+ T cells from blood. The receptors were sampled from a young man with type 1 diabetes.

This chain joins TRBV30 and TRBJ2-1; D could derive from TRBD1 or TRBD2 (5 bases each). CDR1 is GTSNPN and CDR2 is SVGIG in the germline V gene (reference sequence). Trimming cost V 0 bases and J 5 bases, with 14 bases left between them. This CDR3 spans 15 amino acids. The CDR3 DNA reads as TGTGCCTGGAGTGTAATGGTGGGACCGAACAATGAGCAGTTCTTC. Translating gives CAWSVMVGPNNEQFF.

This clone was seen a handful of times. The V and J genes are TRBV28 and TRBJ2-5; D call uncertain. V lost 4 bases and J 3 bases, leaving 9 bases between the germline ends. Germline V gene lookup returns CDR1 MDHEN and CDR2 SYDVKM. The CDR3 runs to 13 residues. The DNA for the CDR3 is TGTGCCAGCAGTTCTGGTGGGAAAGAGACCCAGTACTTC. It encodes CASSSGGKETQYF.

The table lists this clone with a few counts. V is TRBV5-4 and J is TRBJ2-3; D is uncertain. V lost 0 bases to trimming and J lost 6 bases, with 8 bases between them. CDR1 and CDR2 from the germline V gene are SGHNT and YYREEE (reference sequence). The CDR3 is made up of 13 amino acids. The CDR3 sequence is CASSLGNGDTQYF. In nucleotides, the CDR3 is TGTGCCAGCAGCTTGGGAAACGGGGATACGCAGTATTTT.

V usage is TRBV18 and J usage is TRBJ2-1; TRBD1 matches 11 bases. Trimming removed 6 bases from V and 4 bases from J; junction bases left unmatched: 2. In germline, CDR1 is KGHSH, CDR2 LQKENI. The CDR3 is 14 residues long. CDR3 loop: CASSGQGAYNEQFF. The CDR3 nucleotides are TGTGCCAGCTCTGGACAGGGGGCTTACAATGAGCAGTTCTTC.

The chain uses TRBV11-2 and TRBJ2-3; 8 nucleotides match TRBD1. Germline CDR1 SGHAT, CDR2 FQNNGV. This CDR3 has 17 residues. V lost 3 bases to trimming and J lost 2 bases; unmatched junction nucleotides: 10. CDR3 sequence (DNA): TGTGCCAGCAGCTTCTGGAGCGACAGGGGATACACAGATACGCAGTATTTT. It translates to CASSFWSDRGYTDTQYF.

This clone has just a few counts. The chain is built from TRBV7-3 and TRBJ2-5; D not certain. The V end lost 4 bases, the J end lost 2 bases, and 8 bases lay between the germline ends. The germline V gene has CDR1 SGHTA and CDR2 FQGTGA. The CDR3 is 13 amino acids. This CDR3 is CASSSAPQETQYF. The CDR3 DNA reads TGTGCCAGCAGCTCAGCCCCACAAGAGACCCAGTACTTC.

The V and J genes are TRBV30 and TRBJ2-2, with 7 bases lining up with TRBD1. The CDR3 contains 14 residues. Trimming removed 1 base from V and 6 bases from J; junction bases left unmatched: 5. Germline V gene data show CDR1 as GTSNPN and CDR2 as SVGIG (reference sequence). This chain's CDR3 is CAWSEGAFAGELFF. The DNA for the CDR3 is TGTGCCTGGAGTGAGGGGGCTTTCGCCGGGGAGCTGTTTTTT.

This clone has only a few counts. The chain recombines TRBV25-1 with TRBJ2-7, with D uncertain. Per germline, CDR1 MGHDK and CDR2 SYGVNS. With 5 bases removed from V and 1 base from J, the gap between germline ends came to 6 bases. This CDR3 region has 12 residues. The CDR3 sequence is CASSPTSYEQYF. The CDR3 nucleotides read TGTGCCAGCAGTCCCACGTCCTACGAGCAGTACTTC.

The sample holds a few counts of this clone. The V call is TRBV18, the J call TRBJ1-4; D might be TRBD1 (6 bases). V lost 2 bases and J 2 bases, leaving 9 bases between the germline ends. The germline CDR1 and CDR2 sequences are KGHSH and LQKENI. The CDR3 contains 15 residues. The DNA for the CDR3 is TGTGCCAGCTCACCAGACGACAGGACTAATGAAAAACTGTTTTTT. Translated, it gives CASSPDDRTNEKLFF.

This clone was observed a handful of times. The chain recombines TRBV7-9 with TRBJ2-7, with 14 nucleotides matching TRBD2. The V segment lost 5 bases and the J segment 9 bases; nucleotides outside the gene matches: 9. The length of the CDR3 is 15 residues. Germline V CDR1 and CDR2: SEHNR, FQNEAQ (reference sequence). The CDR3 nucleotides are TGTGCCAGCAGCCCCGGGACTAGCGGGAGAGCAGGGCAGTACTTC. Translated, it gives CASSPGTSGRAGQYF. Supplemented by reference TRBV7-9 and TRBJ2-7, the full variable domain reads DTGVSQNPRHKITKRGQNVTFRCDPISEHNRLYWYRQTLGQGPEFLTYFQNEAQLEKSRLLSDRFSAERPKGSFSTLEIQRTEQGDSAMYLCASSPGTSGRAGQYFGPGTRLTVT.